A selection of T cell receptor beta chains follows, all from one sample in a study of shared clonotypes between healthy human individuals. Clones were sequenced by immunoSEQ multiplex PCR, and TCRdb holds only the in-frame ones, with some missing. The sample has 1,400,000 or so clones; approximately 98.5% are singletons. Material: naive CD4+ T cells sorted from blood. The receptors stem from a young man in good health. Each CDR3 is given with its conserved first and last residue. The order of the fields is V gene, J gene, D gene, clone size, CDR3 DNA, CDR3 protein. The D gene is left open where the match is weak. The size of a clone is reported for some rows only, either as once, few or many, or as a class for expanded clones.

TRBV11-2	TRBJ2-7	NA	NA	TGTGCCAGCGCCTCGATCGGACTTGGGATTTACGAGCAGTACTTC	CASASIGLGIYEQYF
TRBV9	TRBJ2-3	TRBD2	NA	TGTGCCAGCAGCGTAAAGCCCCCTAGCGGGAGCCAAGATACGCAGTATTTT	CASSVKPPSGSQDTQYF
TRBV6-6	TRBJ2-1	TRBD2	NA	TGTGCCAGCAGTTACGGCCTGGCGGGAGGGCGTAATGAGCAGTTCTTC	CASSYGLAGGRNEQFF
TRBV27	TRBJ2-7	NA	once	TGTGCCAGCAGTTTGAACGAGCAGTACTTC	CASSLNEQYF
TRBV19	TRBJ1-1	TRBD1	NA	TGTGCCAGTAGTATTTTGCCGGGACAGGGGAACACTGAAGCTTTCTTT	CASSILPGQGNTEAFF
TRBV4-3	TRBJ2-1	NA	NA	TGCGCCAGCAGCCAAGGCCACGCGTCCTACAATGAGCAGTTCTTC	CASSQGHASYNEQFF
TRBV27	TRBJ1-2	TRBD1	NA	TGTGCCAGCAGTTTGAGACAGGGTAGTACCTATGGCTACACCTTC	CASSLRQGSTYGYTF
TRBV10-2	TRBJ2-7	NA	NA	TGCGCCAGCAGGAACTTGGGCGGTTCCTACGAGCAGTACTTC	CASRNLGGSYEQYF
TRBV9	TRBJ2-3	NA	once	TGTGCCAGCAGCGTATTCCACCCAGATACGCAGTATTTT	CASSVFHPDTQYF
TRBV7-9	TRBJ1-3	NA	NA	TGTGCCAGCACCCTCGTTGGAGGGACAACTGGAAACACCATATATTTT	CASTLVGGTTGNTIYF
TRBV9	TRBJ2-7	TRBD2	NA	TGTGCCAGCGCGACTAGCGGGGCCTCCTACGAGCAGTACTTC	CASATSGASYEQYF
TRBV5-1	TRBJ1-1	TRBD1	NA	TGCGCCAGCAGCCAAGGACAGGGGGCTGAAGCTTTCTTT	CASSQGQGAEAFF
TRBV5-1	TRBJ2-1	NA	NA	TGCGCCAGCAGCTTGTTCGCCTACCAGAGCTCCTACAATGAGCAGTTCTTC	CASSLFAYQSSYNEQFF
TRBV28	TRBJ2-7	TRBD2	NA	TGTGCCAGCAGAACAGGAGGGGAGGGGCCTCACGAGCAGTACTTC	CASRTGGEGPHEQYF
TRBV18	TRBJ2-5	NA	NA	TGTGCCAGCTCACCAAATCTAGTCACTCTAGCAGAGACCCAGTACTTC	CASSPNLVTLAETQYF
TRBV6-1	TRBJ2-3	TRBD1	NA	TGTGCCAGCAGTGACAGACGGACAGGGGAACGCACAGATACGCAGTATTTT	CASSDRRTGERTDTQYF
TRBV5-4	TRBJ2-1	NA	NA	TGTGCCAGCAGCTGGGAAGCCGGTAATGAGCAGTTCTTC	CASSWEAGNEQFF
TRBV5-1	TRBJ2-5	NA	NA	TGCGCCAGCAGCTTTCAGGGAAGTGACGAGACCCAGTACTTC	CASSFQGSDETQYF
TRBV6-5	TRBJ2-5	NA	NA	TGTGCCAGCAGTTACTCATGGATCCTTCGTTCGGAGACCCAGTACTTC	CASSYSWILRSETQYF
TRBV5-1	TRBJ2-1	NA	NA	TGCGCCAGCAGCTTTGCTCCCGGGAGCTCCTACAATGAGCAGTTCTTC	CASSFAPGSSYNEQFF
TRBV7-9	TRBJ2-1	TRBD1	NA	TGTGCCAGCAGCATGGACAGGGTGAAAGACAATGAGCAGTTCTTC	CASSMDRVKDNEQFF
TRBV19	TRBJ2-7	NA	NA	TGTGCCAGTAGTATAGTAGGGGGCTACGAGCAGTACTTC	CASSIVGGYEQYF
TRBV9	TRBJ2-6	NA	NA	TGTGCCAGCAGCCCCGGCGGAAGCTCTGGGGCCAACGTCCTGACTTTC	CASSPGGSSGANVLTF
TRBV2	TRBJ1-1	NA	NA	TGTGCCAGCAGTATACAGATGAACACTGAAGCTTTCTTT	CASSIQMNTEAFF
TRBV19	TRBJ2-1	TRBD2	NA	TGTGCCAGTACCCCAAGGGAGGGGACTGAGCAGTTCTTC	CASTPREGTEQFF
TRBV18	TRBJ2-2	NA	NA	TGTGCCAGCTCAGTGAAGAGCAGGGGTGACACCGGGGAGCTGTTTTTT	CASSVKSRGDTGELFF
TRBV2	TRBJ1-4	NA	NA	TGTGCCAGCAGTATACTTACGACTAATGAAAAACTGTTTTTT	CASSILTTNEKLFF
TRBV7-7	TRBJ2-2	NA	NA	TGTGCCAGCAGCTTGGGTAGCACCGGGGAGCTGTTTTTT	CASSLGSTGELFF
TRBV18	TRBJ2-7	TRBD1	NA	TGTGCCAGCTCATTGACCGGGACAGGGTGGATCGAGCAGTACTTC	CASSLTGTGWIEQYF
TRBV6-5	TRBJ2-5	NA	NA	TGTGCCAGCAGTTACTCCAGGGCTGGAGAGACCCAGTACTTC	CASSYSRAGETQYF
TRBV19	TRBJ2-1	NA	NA	TGTGCCAGTAGCAGGACAGCAAATGAGCAGTTCTTC	CASSRTANEQFF
TRBV20-1	TRBJ1-4	NA	NA	TGCAGTGCACTAACTAATGAAAAACTGTTTTTT	CSALTNEKLFF
TRBV19	TRBJ2-5	TRBD1	NA	TGTGCCAGTAGTTTCACAAGGGGACAGGGAGGGGAGACCCAGTACTTC	CASSFTRGQGGETQYF
TRBV9	TRBJ2-4	NA	NA	TGTGCCAGCAGCGTAAAGGTTAGCGAGGGCATTCAGTACTTC	CASSVKVSEGIQYF
TRBV18	TRBJ1-4	NA	NA	TGTGCCAGCTCACCCACAATTGGGGGGGTTAATGAAAAACTGTTTTTT	CASSPTIGGVNEKLFF
TRBV7-9	TRBJ1-4	NA	NA	TGTGCCAGCAGCTCGAGACAGAATAATGAAAAACTGTTTTTT	CASSSRQNNEKLFF
TRBV19	TRBJ2-7	TRBD2	once	TGTGCCAGTAGCCCACACCAGACTAGCGCCTCCTACGAGCAGTACTTC	CASSPHQTSASYEQYF
TRBV2	TRBJ1-1	TRBD1	NA	TGTGCCAGCAGTCTAACAGGGGCCCCTGAAGCTTTCTTT	CASSLTGAPEAFF
TRBV5-6	TRBJ2-3	NA	NA	TGTGCCAGCAGTTGGAGGAGAGACAGGACGACAGATACGCAGTATTTT	CASSWRRDRTTDTQYF
TRBV28	TRBJ2-3	TRBD2	NA	TGTGCCAGTCAACTAGCGGGAGCGACGGATACGCAGTATTTT	CASQLAGATDTQYF
TRBV7-9	TRBJ1-2	NA	NA	TGTGCCAGCAGCCCCTGGCAGGGTTTAGGAGGCTACACCTTC	CASSPWQGLGGYTF
TRBV27	TRBJ2-2	TRBD1	NA	TGTGCCAGCAGCCGCCCGACAGGGACGGGCACCGGGGAGCTGTTTTTT	CASSRPTGTGTGELFF
TRBV11-1	TRBJ2-5	NA	NA	TGTGCCAGCAGCGAAGCAAAGTACCAAGAGACCCAGTACTTC	CASSEAKYQETQYF
TRBV11-2	TRBJ2-5	NA	NA	TGTGCCAGCAGCTTAGATACCGAGACCCAGTACTTC	CASSLDTETQYF
TRBV7-9	TRBJ2-3	NA	NA	TGTGCCAGCAGGCGGGGACAGCAAGCAGATACGCAGTATTTT	CASRRGQQADTQYF
TRBV2	TRBJ2-2	NA	NA	TGTGCCAGCAGTTGGGGGTCCACCGGGGAGCTGTTTTTT	CASSWGSTGELFF
TRBV12-5	TRBJ2-5	NA	NA	TGTGCTAGTGGTTTCCTCGGGGAGACCCAGTACTTC	CASGFLGETQYF
TRBV28	TRBJ2-4	NA	NA	TGTGCCAGCAGTTTCCCAGGACAGCTAGCCAAAAACATTCAGTACTTC	CASSFPGQLAKNIQYF
TRBV6-6	TRBJ2-7	NA	once	TGTGCCAGCGCTCCCGGGCGAGCCTACGAGCAGTACTTC	CASAPGRAYEQYF
TRBV4-1	TRBJ2-7	NA	NA	TGCGCCAGCAGCCAAGATGATAGTGGTCGCTGGGAGCAGTACTTC	CASSQDDSGRWEQYF
TRBV15	TRBJ2-3	NA	NA	TGTGCCACCAGAGCCCCTACGGGGGCCCCAGATACGCAGTATTTT	CATRAPTGAPDTQYF
TRBV28	TRBJ2-5	NA	NA	TGTGCCAGCAGTCCCTTGACAGGGAGGCAGGAGACCCAGTACTTC	CASSPLTGRQETQYF
TRBV6-5	TRBJ1-2	TRBD1	NA	TGTGCCAGCAGTGGCGGGACAGCGACAGGAGGCTACACCTTC	CASSGGTATGGYTF
TRBV10-1	TRBJ2-1	NA	NA	TGCGCCAGCAGTGATTACAATGAGCAGTTCTTC	CASSDYNEQFF
TRBV28	TRBJ1-4	NA	once	TGTGCCAGCAGTTTCGACGCGGCTAATGAAAAACTGTTTTTT	CASSFDAANEKLFF